These 19 T cell receptor beta chains were all obtained from the same sample, sequenced in a study of tumor-infiltrating lymphocytes in primary liver carcinoma (dated by TCRdb to about 2017). Without any cell sorting, total RNA and DNA were co-extracted from about 20-30 mg of bulk tissue using the AllPrep DNA/RNA mini kit. The sequencer listed for this sample is Illumina HiSeq 2500. Using a constant-region primer and ProtoScript II reverse transcriptase, TCRbeta-specific cDNA was reverse-transcribed from 500 ng total RNA. Three nested multiplex PCR rounds, following a slightly modified ARM-PCR procedure, were used to build the TCRbeta libraries. Each of the first two PCR rounds ran for approximately 10 cycles using multiplex TRBV1-TRBV30 forward primers together with a Cbeta reverse primer. TCRdb handled the public reads itself, with Q25 trimming in fastp and clone calling in MiXCR, and kept productive beta chains. Duplicate CDR3 protein sequences are folded into a single record with the most common DNA and genes. This sample gives just under 45,000 distinct CDR3 sequences in total; 73% of them show up just once. The ten largest make up roughly 19% of the sample.

What was sequenced was liver tumor tissue from sampling region 2. This sample's cell subset or site label indicates: tumor region T2, inferior pole. The receptors were sampled from a man between 40 and 49 years old with primary liver carcinoma and hepatitis B virus infection.

The table lists this clonotype with a few counts. No conserved phenylalanine or tryptophan ends this CDR3, so it is likely a read error. The chain uses TRBV27 and TRBJ1-6, with no clear D. Germline-derived CDR1 and CDR2 are MNHEY and SMNVEV (reference sequence). The CDR3 totals 13 residues. The V end was cut by 7 bases, the J end by 5 bases, with 9 bases between. The CDR3 DNA reads as TGTGCCAGCAAGGAGAGGGATAATTCACCCCTCCACTCT. It is translated as CASKERDNSPLHS.

A note on this clonotype: Without the conserved terminal phenylalanine or tryptophan, this CDR3 likely stems from a read error. In DNA form, the CDR3 reads TGTGCCAGCAGCCCCCCATGGACAGATTATGGCTACACCCTC. Translated, it gives CASSPPWTDYGYTL. This chain uses TRBV11-1 with TRBJ1-2; D might be TRBD1 (6 bases). CDR3 size: 14 residues. Per germline, CDR1 SGHAT and CDR2 FQDESV (reference sequence). V lost 5 bases and J 5 bases, leaving 15 bases between the germline ends.

At least ten counts were recorded for this clonotype. The chain joins TRBV5-1 to TRBJ2-5; D remains unclear. Germline V gives CDR1 SGHRS, CDR2 YFSETQ. V lost 2 bases, J lost 6 bases, and 5 bases lay in between. The CDR3 has 11 amino acids. CDR3 residues: CASSFDKTQYF. DNA of the CDR3: TGCGCCAGCAGCTTCGACAAGACCCAGTACTTC.

J is TRBJ1-5 and V is TRBV28, with 7 bases lining up with TRBD1. With 6 bases clipped from V and 11 bases from J, the junction kept 31 bases outside the gene matches. The CDR3 spans 20 residues. The V gene's germline CDR1 is MDHEN and CDR2 SYDVKM. The CDR3 loop is CASREDRAAHSLTSEWTQHF. The CDR3 DNA reads as TGTGCCAGCAGAGAAGACAGGGCCGCCCATAGCCTCACCTCCGAATGGACCCAGCATTTT. Using reference TRBV28 and TRBJ1-5 for the parts outside the CDR3, the full variable domain is DVKVTQSSRYLVKRTGEKVFLECVQDMDHENMFWYRQDPGLGLRLIYFSYDVKMKEKGDIPEGYSVSREKKERFSLILESASTNQTSMYLCASREDRAAHSLTSEWTQHFGDGTRLSIL.

The chain is built from TRBV29-1 and TRBJ2-1; tentatively, D is TRBD1 or TRBD2 (5 bases each). The CDR3 length is 14 residues. V was clipped by 6 bases and J by 5 bases, with 17 bases between them. In germline, CDR1 is SQVTM, CDR2 ANQGSEA. CDR3 nucleotides: TGCAGCGTCAGGGACGGAAGCGCCCACAATGAGCAGTTCTTC. It specifies CSVRDGSAHNEQFF.

A word on this clonotype: The junction departs from the called germline gene at one end, perhaps through a read error. The rearrangement uses TRBV29-1 and TRBJ2-4; no clear D. Per germline, CDR1 SQVTM and CDR2 ANQGSEA. CDR3 length equals 12 residues. CDR3 protein: CSGAGAKNIHYF. The CDR3 DNA reads TGCAGCGGCGCAGGAGCCAAAAACATTCATTATTTC.

J is TRBJ1-3 and V is TRBV29-1; 7 nucleotides line up with TRBD1. CDR1 and CDR2 (germline): SQVTM, ANQGSEA. The CDR3 totals 14 residues. V dropped 8 bases and J dropped 7; count of bases not matched to a gene: 14. The CDR3 nucleotides read TGCAGCCTTGGGCGGGGGACAGTGATGAACACCATATATTTT. It encodes CSLGRGTVMNTIYF.

Concerning this clonotype: Given the absence of the conserved phenylalanine or tryptophan at the CDR3 end, a read error is likely. The rearrangement links TRBV5-1 to TRBJ2-1; 9 bases are a match to TRBD2. CDR1 and CDR2 from the germline V gene are SGHRS and YFSETQ. The CDR3 length is 16 residues. The CDR3 reads CASSLVAGGPYNEQFL. In DNA, the CDR3 is TGCGCCAGCAGTTTGGTGGCGGGAGGGCCATACAATGAGCAGTTCTTG.

The V and J genes are TRBV29-1 and TRBJ1-5, with no clear D. Germline CDR1 and CDR2: SQVTM and ANQGSEA. The CDR3 consists of 13 residues. V gave up 7 bases and J gave up 4 bases, with 14 bases separating them. The DNA of the CDR3 is TGCAGCGCAGGATGGGGAGAGAATCAGCCCCAGCATTTT. Amino acid sequence: CSAGWGENQPQHF.

The chain is built from TRBV7-9 and TRBJ1-5; D is undetermined. V lost 6 bases, J lost 0 bases, and 9 bases lay in between. This CDR3 contains 14 residues. Germline CDR1 SEHNR, CDR2 FQNEAQ (reference sequence). CDR3 DNA sequence: TGTGCCAGCAGTCAAGATTATAGCAATCAGCCCCAGCATTTT. Amino acid sequence: CASSQDYSNQPQHF.

This clonotype was picked up many times. The chain links TRBV7-2 to TRBJ2-1; TRBD1 matches at 8 bases. Trimming took 4 bases from V and 8 from J; bases not matched to a gene: 7. From germline, CDR1 is SGHTA and CDR2 FQGNSA. The CDR3 sequence is 14 residues long. The chain's CDR3 is CASSSRTGKDEQFF. For the CDR3, the DNA is TGTGCCAGCAGCTCTAGGACAGGGAAGGATGAGCAGTTCTTC.

This clonotype was picked up one time. It is likely a read error, because the conserved phenylalanine at the end of the CDR3 is missing. For the CDR3, the DNA is TGTGCCAGCATGGGGAAGCGATCCTATGAGCAGTACTTA. Encoded protein: CASMGKRSYEQYL. The chain joins TRBV11-1 to TRBJ2-7; no firm D call. The CDR3 length is 13 residues. From germline, CDR1 is SGHAT and CDR2 FQDESV (reference sequence).

As to this clonotype: At one boundary the junction diverges from the germline segment, which might be a read error. The chain links TRBV4-3 to TRBJ2-5; D might be TRBD2 (6 bases). The CDR3 consists of 16 residues. Germline V lookup: CDR1 LGHNA, CDR2 YSLEER. The CDR3 nucleotides are TGCGCCAGCAACCAAGGCGAGGGGCGGGAACCAGAGACCCAGTACTTC. Translating gives CASNQGEGREPETQYF.

Concerning this clonotype itself: A junction boundary mismatches the germline segment, possibly from a read error. The chain has TRBV5-6 and TRBJ1-2; no clear D. CDR1 is SGHDT, CDR2 YYEEEE, per germline. The CDR3 extends over 16 amino acids. The CDR3 sequence is CAGSLVVGPSNYGYTF. The CDR3 DNA follows: TGTGCCGGCAGCTTGGTTGTTGGTCCTTCAAACTATGGCTACACCTTC.

On this clonotype itself: The final CDR3 position lacks the conserved phenylalanine or tryptophan, pointing to a likely read error. The rearrangement links TRBV6-1 to TRBJ2-7, with 9 bases fitting TRBD2. The CDR3 runs to 15 residues. CDR1 MNHNS and CDR2 SASEGT come from the germline V gene. V gave up 11 bases and J gave up 3 bases; unmatched junction bases: 14. The CDR3 sequence is CAVSEVAGAIYEQYL. CDR3 in DNA: TGTGCCGTCAGTGAAGTAGCGGGAGCAATCTACGAGCAGTACCTC.

With regard to this clonotype: The junction shows a germline mismatch at one end, possibly a read error. The chain carries TRBV10-2 and TRBJ2-3, with D possibly matching TRBD1 (5 bases). This CDR3 spans 12 amino acids. CDR1 WSHSY and CDR2 SAAADI come from the germline V gene. CDR3 sequence (DNA): TGCGCAAGCAGTGTAGACAGCGATACGCGGTATTTT. As protein: CASSVDSDTRYF.

This clonotype occurred many times. J is TRBJ1-2 and V is TRBV28; 8 bases match TRBD1. With V trimmed by 5 bases and J by 4 bases, 6 bases remained unmatched. CDR3 length: 14 amino acids. Germline CDR1 and CDR2: MDHEN and SYDVKM. As DNA, the CDR3 is TGTGCCAGCAGTCGGAGGGACAGGATCTATGGCTACACCTTC. Translating gives CASSRRDRIYGYTF.

This clonotype has only one observation. At one of its ends the junction is not consistent with the germline gene, which may arise from a read error. The chain recombines TRBV7-8 with TRBJ1-1; no reliable D call. Germline loops: CDR1 SGHVS, CDR2 FQNEAQ. This CDR3 is 17 amino acids long. The CDR3 DNA reads as TGTGCCAGTAGCTTAAGGGAGAACACACAAATAAACACTGAAGCTTTCTTT. Residues: CASSLRENTQINTEAFF.

Concerning this clonotype: Without the conserved terminal phenylalanine or tryptophan, this CDR3 likely stems from a read error. The gene calls are TRBV6-6 and TRBJ2-7; weak D call: TRBD2 (5 bases). Germline-derived CDR1 and CDR2 are MNHNY and SVGAGI (reference sequence). Trimming removed 4 bases from V and 3 bases from J, with 10 bases in between. The CDR3 contains 13 residues. As DNA, the CDR3 is TGTGCCAGCAGTTTTCAACGGGACTACGAGCAGTACATC. It encodes CASSFQRDYEQYI.